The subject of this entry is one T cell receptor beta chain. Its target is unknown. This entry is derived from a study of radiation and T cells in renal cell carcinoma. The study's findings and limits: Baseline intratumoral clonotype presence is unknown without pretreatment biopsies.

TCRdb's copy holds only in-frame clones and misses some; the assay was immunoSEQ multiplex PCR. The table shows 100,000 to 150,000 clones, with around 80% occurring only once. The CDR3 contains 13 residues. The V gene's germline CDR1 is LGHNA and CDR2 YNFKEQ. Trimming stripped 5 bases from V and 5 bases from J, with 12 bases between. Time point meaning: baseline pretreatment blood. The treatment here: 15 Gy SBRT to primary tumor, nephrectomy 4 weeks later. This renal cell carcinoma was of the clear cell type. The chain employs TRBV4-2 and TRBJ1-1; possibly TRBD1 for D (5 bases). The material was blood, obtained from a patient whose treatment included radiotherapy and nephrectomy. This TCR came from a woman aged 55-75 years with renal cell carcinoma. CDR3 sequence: CASSLGTATEAFF. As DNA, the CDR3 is TGTGCCAGCAGCTTGGGGACGGCGACTGAAGCTTTCTTT.